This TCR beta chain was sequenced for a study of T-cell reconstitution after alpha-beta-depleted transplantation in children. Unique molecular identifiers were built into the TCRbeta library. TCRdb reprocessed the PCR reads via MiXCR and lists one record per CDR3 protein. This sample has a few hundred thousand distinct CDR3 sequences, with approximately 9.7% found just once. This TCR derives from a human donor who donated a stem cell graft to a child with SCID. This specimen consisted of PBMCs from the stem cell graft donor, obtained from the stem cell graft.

This CDR3 reads CASSVSPGRHEQYF. The DNA for the CDR3 is TGTGCCAGCAGTGTGTCACCGGGAAGGCACGAGCAGTACTTC. V usage is TRBV6-4 and J usage is TRBJ2-7, with D perhaps matching TRBD2 (5 bases). Between the trimmed V and J ends, which lost 4 bases and 5 bases, there was a span of 15 bases. The germline V gene has CDR1 MRHNA and CDR2 SNTAGT. CDR3 length equals 14 residues.